The present T cell receptor (beta chain) was sequenced within a study of blood T cells in healthy people across ages. CDR3 size: 13 residues. CDR1 and CDR2 from the germline V gene are SGHAT and FQDESV (reference sequence). With 3 bases removed from V and 3 bases from J, the gap between germline ends came to 9 bases. Extraction yielded at least 6 micrograms of total RNA per sample. A second PCR of 7 to 11 cycles used a sample-barcoded 5' primer and a J-beta primer mix. With 12 random nucleotides, a template-switch adaptor tagged each individual cDNA molecule. TCRdb called the 5' RACE reads again in MiXCR, with one record for every CDR3 protein. The top ten clones hold 45% to 55% of a sample with approximately 350,000 distinct CDR3 sequences, about 55% of them seen once.

This rearrangement joins TRBV11-1 to TRBJ2-7; no definite D call. The sequence derives from a man between 60 and 75 years old in good health. The source material was blood. The CDR3 here is CASSLSRHYEQYF. The CDR3, as DNA: TGTGCCAGCAGCTTGAGCCGTCACTACGAGCAGTACTTC.